The clone carrying this T cell receptor (beta chain) was seen many times. Its antigen is not identified. This specimen belongs to a study of early T cells in non-severe SARS-CoV-2 infection. Study outcomes and limitations: CD4 and private specificities were missed by VDJdb matching, which favored anti-spike CD8 responses.

Unique molecular identifiers (one per individual cDNA molecule) were attached. TCRdb called the 5' RACE reads again in MiXCR, with one record for every CDR3 protein. Of about 56,000 distinct CDR3 sequences detected, over 9.5% appear once; the ten largest clones hold over 5%. The sequence derives from an adult who was a healthcare worker with PCR-confirmed SARS-CoV-2 infection or an uninfected control (not recorded which). Sequences were obtained from whole blood.

The CDR3 DNA is TGTGCCAGCTCAATTCGAGCGGGAGTCTACGAGCAGTACTTC. Amino acids: CASSIRAGVYEQYF. The chain has TRBV18 and TRBJ2-7; TRBD2 aligns across 8 bases. The CDR3 covers 14 residues. The V segment lost 5 bases and the J segment 3 bases; nucleotides outside the gene matches: 6. CDR1 is KGHSH, CDR2 LQKENI, per germline.